The 19 T cell receptor beta chains presented below share a single source sample, sequenced in a study of early stage breast cancer tumors. The protocol was immunoSEQ multiplex PCR, while the TCRdb copy is restricted to in-frame clones and leaves out a portion. The sample holds over 20,000 clones, approximately 67% seen once. The sequenced sample was breast tumor tissue. Source of these receptors: a person aged 55 to 69 with breast cancer.

This chain connects TRBV4-3 to TRBJ2-7; 11 nucleotides align to TRBD1. The CDR3 is 15 amino acids. CDR1 is LGHNA, CDR2 YSLEER, per germline. V shed 0 bases, J shed 6 bases, and the junction held 4 bases outside the gene matches. The CDR3 coding sequence is TGCGCCAGCAGCCAAGAAGAAGGGACAGGGGGCGAGCAGTACTTC. It yields the protein CASSQEEGTGGEQYF.

This chain uses TRBV7-9 with TRBJ2-4; D not certain. From germline, CDR1 is SEHNR and CDR2 FQNEAQ (reference sequence). Trimming removed 3 bases at V and 8 bases at J, with 8 bases between. The CDR3 loop spans 12 amino acids. CDR3 loop: CASSFGRDIQYF. The CDR3 nucleotides are TGTGCCAGCAGCTTCGGTAGAGACATTCAGTACTTC.

The chain carries TRBV29-1 and TRBJ2-3; a weak D match, TRBD1 (6 bases). This CDR3 is 14 amino acids long. Germline V gene sequence: CDR1 SQVTM, CDR2 ANQGSEA. V was clipped by 8 bases and J by 1 base, with 16 bases between them. CDR3 bases: TGCAGCTCTAGTAGCGAGGGGGGCACAGATACGCAGTATTTT. Translated: CSSSSEGGTDTQYF.

This sequence joins TRBV28 and TRBJ2-5; the D gene is possibly TRBD2 (6 bases). The ends were cut back, 3 bases at V and 5 bases at J, with 13 bases in the middle. Germline CDR1 is MDHEN and CDR2 is SYDVKM. The length of the CDR3 is 14 residues. The CDR3 region has the DNA TGTGCCAGCAGTTTTCGGGGGTTTGCGGAGACCCAGTACTTC. Translation: CASSFRGFAETQYF.

The CDR3 loop is CASSLMSNRRNTEAFF. Written as DNA, the CDR3 is TGTGCCAGCAGCTTAATGTCTAACAGACGGAACACTGAAGCTTTCTTT. The rearrangement links TRBV7-2 to TRBJ1-1; the D is unclear. Trimming cost V 2 bases and J 1 base, with 14 bases left between them. The CDR3 covers 16 residues. From germline, CDR1 is SGHTA and CDR2 FQGNSA.

This clone was seen more than once but under ten times. The chain is built from TRBV18 and TRBJ2-7, with 10 bases that match TRBD2. This CDR3 is 14 amino acids long. Germline CDR1 KGHSH, CDR2 LQKENI. Trimming took 1 base from V and 6 from J; bases not matched to a gene: 3. CDR3 sequence reads: CASSPQREGSEQYF. Here the CDR3 DNA reads TGTGCCAGCTCACCACAGCGGGAGGGCTCCGAGCAGTACTTC.

This chain uses TRBV10-2 with TRBJ2-7; D may be TRBD1 (7 bases). The V end lost 6 bases, the J end lost 1 base, and 13 bases lay between the germline ends. Germline assignment: CDR1 WSHSY and CDR2 SAAADI. The CDR3 loop spans 14 amino acids. In DNA, the CDR3 is TGCGCCAGCAGGCCCGGGGGACAGTCCTACGAGCAGTACTTC. Encoded protein: CASRPGGQSYEQYF.

V is TRBV14 and J is TRBJ2-5; TRBD2 matches at 7 bases. After removal of 6 bases from V and 2 bases from J, the junction contained 6 bases not matched to a gene. CDR1 and CDR2 from the germline V gene are SGHDN and FVKESK. The CDR3 is 14 amino acids. The CDR3 loop reads CASRGWTSQETQYF. CDR3 in DNA: TGTGCCAGCAGAGGTTGGACTAGTCAAGAGACCCAGTACTTC. Full variable domain (missing parts from reference TRBV14 and TRBJ2-5): EAGVTQFPSHSVIEKGQTVTLRCDPISGHDNLYWYRRVMGKEIKFLLHFVKESKQDESGMPNNRFLAERTGGTYSTLKVQPAELEDSGVYFCASRGWTSQETQYFGPGTRLLVL.

By frequency in the sample, this clone is medium-sized. The chain uses TRBV9 and TRBJ2-7; 7 nucleotides match TRBD1. CDR1 SGDLS and CDR2 YYNGEE come from the germline V gene. V dropped 0 bases and J dropped 0; count of bases not matched to a gene: 3. There are 15 residues in the CDR3. The CDR3 protein is CASSVGGTVSYEQYF. In nucleotides, the CDR3 is TGTGCCAGCAGCGTAGGGGGGACAGTCTCCTACGAGCAGTACTTC.

The J gene is TRBJ1-1, the V gene TRBV5-1, with D maybe TRBD1 (5 bases). The V end lost 5 bases, the J end lost 4 bases, and 15 bases lay between the germline ends. The germline CDR1 and CDR2 sequences are SGHRS and YFSETQ. The CDR3 is 14 amino acids. The chain's CDR3 is CASRPTGGGTEAFF. The CDR3 coding sequence is TGCGCCAGCAGGCCTACCGGGGGGGGCACTGAAGCTTTCTTT.

The chain links TRBV30 to TRBJ1-1, with 9 bases matching TRBD1. The V gene's germline CDR1 is GTSNPN and CDR2 SVGIG (reference sequence). Trimming at V came to 6 bases and at J to 4 bases, leaving 3 bases not matched to a gene. The CDR3 consists of 12 residues. The CDR3 loop is CACTGGTTEAFF. CDR3 coding DNA: TGTGCCTGTACAGGGGGCACCACTGAAGCTTTCTTT.

The V and J genes are TRBV28 and TRBJ2-5; D call uncertain. V lost 8 bases and J lost 1, with 5 bases in between. Germline V gene sequence: CDR1 MDHEN, CDR2 SYDVKM. This CDR3 has 11 residues. This CDR3 reads CASRVQETQYF. CDR3 DNA: TGTGCCAGCCGGGTCCAAGAGACCCAGTACTTC.

The rearrangement joins TRBV19 to TRBJ1-2; 7 bases fit TRBD1. There are 16 residues in the CDR3. Germline values: CDR1 LNHDA, CDR2 SQIVND (reference sequence). Trimming took 5 bases from V and 2 from J; bases not matched to a gene: 11. The CDR3 region is CASSASGTERNYGYTF. CDR3 coding DNA: TGTGCCAGTAGTGCCTCCGGGACAGAAAGGAACTATGGCTACACCTTC.

The chain employs TRBV6-5 and TRBJ2-1; 10 positions match TRBD1. Germline V gives CDR1 MNHEY, CDR2 SVGAGI. This CDR3 contains 14 residues. Trimming took 7 bases from V and 7 from J; bases not matched to a gene: 7. The CDR3 loop is CASTLGQGENEQFF. In nucleotides, the CDR3 is TGTGCCAGCACCTTAGGACAGGGGGAGAATGAGCAGTTCTTC.

V is TRBV20-1 and J is TRBJ2-7; D perhaps matches TRBD2 (6 bases). The CDR3 is 11 residues long. V lost 3 bases to trimming and J lost 6 bases, with 9 bases between them. CDR1 is DFQATT, CDR2 SNEGSKA, per germline (reference sequence). In DNA form, the CDR3 reads TGCAGTGCTAGCGGGAGTTTCGAGCAGTACTTC. The encoded protein is CSASGSFEQYF.

The chain recombines TRBV19 with TRBJ1-5; 8 bases match TRBD1. V was pared by 1 base and J by 10 bases, with 9 bases of the junction left unmatched. Germline V gives CDR1 LNHDA, CDR2 SQIVND (reference sequence). CDR3 length: 15 amino acids. CDR3 loop: CASSIGSTGGLPQHF. CDR3 DNA: TGTGCCAGTAGTATAGGTTCAACAGGGGGTCTACCCCAGCATTTT.

This clone was seen only a few times. Other DNA sequences in the same sample also yield this CDR3. The chain employs TRBV19 and TRBJ2-7, with TRBD1 as a possible D gene (6 bases). Germline CDR1 is LNHDA and CDR2 is SQIVND (reference sequence). V shed 6 bases and J shed 3 bases, with 9 bases lying between them. The CDR3 length is 12 residues. The chain's CDR3 is CASSRGDYEQYF. CDR3 nucleotide sequence: TGTGCCAGTAGCAGGGGCGACTACGAGCAGTACTTC.

The rearrangement joins TRBV5-1 to TRBJ1-1; D gene unclear. CDR3 length equals 16 residues. V lost 0 bases and J lost 3, with 15 bases in between. CDR1 SGHRS and CDR2 YFSETQ come from the germline V gene. CDR3 coding DNA: TGCGCCAGCAGCTTGGTGAGCCTCACACAGTACACTGAAGCTTTCTTT. Translation gives CASSLVSLTQYTEAFF.

This clone was seen a few times. Other DNA sequences in the same sample also yield this CDR3. The chain recombines TRBV7-2 with TRBJ2-7, with unresolved D. Trimming removed 3 bases at V and 4 bases at J, with 4 bases between. The germline CDR1 and CDR2 sequences are SGHTA and FQGNSA. The CDR3 length is 11 residues. The CDR3 loop is CASSFLYEQYF. As DNA, the CDR3 is TGTGCCAGCAGCTTCTTATACGAGCAGTACTTC.